This T cell receptor (beta chain) emerged from a study of T cells after yellow fever vaccination. Study background: The SMART-Seq v4 Ultra Low Input method served to prepare the low-cell-number fractions.

This clonotype appeared a few times. The antigen remains undetermined. Points from the study as a whole: In post-booster samples, most primary-vaccination clones reappeared (about 95% CD4, roughly 89% CD8). Although most clonotypes did not, a small share appeared in both CD4 and CD8 compartments.

The V segment lost 8 bases and the J segment 2 bases; nucleotides outside the gene matches: 5. The CDR3 spans 14 residues. In germline, CDR1 is ENHRY, CDR2 SYGVKD. TCRdb re-analysed the 5' RACE reads in MiXCR, keeping a single row per CDR3 protein. The table lists nearly 300,000 distinct CDR3 sequences, 8.7% of them singletons. The specimen comprised CD4+ T cells sorted from PBMCs, sampled 5 days after the yellow fever booster vaccination. This rearrangement joins TRBV10-3 to TRBJ2-3, with 9 bases lining up with TRBD2. This clonotype was obtained from a man between 18 and 29 years old who received the YFV17D yellow fever vaccine. The CDR3 bases are TGTGCCATCGGCGGGGGGGGGTTCACAGATACGCAGTATTTT. Translated: CAIGGGGFTDTQYF.